These 26 T cell receptor beta chains share one sample of origin, sequenced in a study of cytomegalovirus exposure and HLA in healthy donors. PCR was performed using 60 Vbeta and 13 Jbeta primers. Clones were read by immunoSEQ multiplex PCR, and TCRdb kept only the in-frame ones, dropping some. Of 200,000 to 300,000 clones listed, around 80% are singletons. Material: PBMCs. Every receptor here comes from a woman aged 55 to 70 in good health and CMV-seropositive.

The chain recombines TRBV7-9 with TRBJ2-6, with 8 nucleotides matching TRBD2. The CDR3 loop spans 17 amino acids. The V gene end was trimmed by 2 bases and the J gene end by 6 bases; junction bases not matched to a gene: 9. Germline CDR1 and CDR2: SEHNR and FQNEAQ (reference sequence). Here the CDR3 DNA reads TGTGCCAGCAGCTTAAGGTCGGCGGGAGGAATGGCCAACGTCCTGACTTTC. As protein: CASSLRSAGGMANVLTF. The whole variable domain, remainder taken from reference TRBV7-9 and TRBJ2-6, is DTGVSQNPRHKITKRGQNVTFRCDPISEHNRLYWYRQTLGQGPEFLTYFQNEAQLEKSRLLSDRFSAERPKGSFSTLEIQRTEQGDSAMYLCASSLRSAGGMANVLTFGAGSRLTVL.

V usage is TRBV6-5 and J usage is TRBJ1-1; possible D gene TRBD1, 5 bases. The CDR3 has 14 residues. The germline V gene has CDR1 MNHEY and CDR2 SVGAGI. The germline V and J ends were trimmed by 2 bases and 6 bases, with 13 bases remaining between them. CDR3 region: CASSYGGGWAEAFF. Here the CDR3 DNA reads TGTGCCAGCAGTTACGGGGGAGGGTGGGCTGAAGCTTTCTTT.

This chain connects TRBV9 to TRBJ2-7; TRBD2 matches at 9 bases. CDR3 size: 16 residues. V lost 4 bases, J lost 3 bases, and 11 bases stayed unmatched. Per germline, CDR1 SGDLS and CDR2 YYNGEE. The CDR3 spells CASSPPGLAGNYEQYF. The CDR3 bases are TGTGCCAGCAGCCCCCCAGGGCTAGCGGGAAACTACGAGCAGTACTTC. Supplemented by reference TRBV9 and TRBJ2-7, the full variable domain reads DSGVTQTPKHLITATGQRVTLRCSPRSGDLSVYWYQQSLDQGLQFLIQYYNGEERAKGNILERFSAQQFPDLHSELNLSSLELGDSALYFCASSPPGLAGNYEQYFGPGTRLTVT.

The chain recombines TRBV18 with TRBJ2-1; TRBD2 matches 7 bases. Per the germline V gene, CDR1 is KGHSH and CDR2 is LQKENI. With 1 base clipped from V and 7 bases from J, the junction kept 7 bases outside the gene matches. CDR3 size: 15 residues. The CDR3 is CASSPRRLAKNEQFF. CDR3 in DNA: TGTGCCAGCTCACCACGTCGACTAGCAAAGAATGAGCAGTTCTTC.

The chain combines TRBV7-8 with TRBJ1-5, with D uncertain. CDR1 and CDR2 from the germline V gene are SGHVS and FQNEAQ. The CDR3 loop spans 16 amino acids. Between the trimmed V and J ends, which lost 1 base and 2 bases, there was a span of 12 bases. The CDR3 nucleotides read TGTGCCAGCAGCTTAGAGACCTCGGGAGGCAATCAGCCCCAGCATTTT. Translated, it gives CASSLETSGGNQPQHF.

The chain carries TRBV5-1 and TRBJ2-1, with 11 nucleotides matching TRBD2. The trim removed 2 bases at V and 3 bases at J, leaving 7 bases unmatched. CDR3 length: 17 residues. Germline CDR1 SGHRS, CDR2 YFSETQ. CDR3 nucleotides: TGCGCCAGCAGCTTATATATAGCGGGAGGGGTCTACAATGAGCAGTTCTTC. Translated: CASSLYIAGGVYNEQFF.

This clone was recorded a few times. This rearrangement joins TRBV11-1 to TRBJ1-1; no clear D gene. Looked up from germline, CDR1 is SGHAT and CDR2 is FQDESV (reference sequence). This CDR3 comprises 16 residues. V lost 6 bases, J lost 7 bases, and 24 bases lay in between. The CDR3 reads CASSSIPRSGSDEAFF. In DNA, the CDR3 is TGTGCCAGCAGTTCCATTCCCCGGAGCGGTTCGGATGAAGCTTTCTTT.

The rearrangement joins TRBV28 to TRBJ1-2; unclear D gene. V lost 5 bases and J 2 bases, leaving 9 bases between the germline ends. The CDR3 has 13 amino acids. Looked up from germline, CDR1 is MDHEN and CDR2 is SYDVKM. The chain's CDR3 is CASSPDINYGYTF. CDR3 bases: TGTGCCAGCAGTCCCGACATAAACTATGGCTACACCTTC.

This rearrangement joins TRBV19 to TRBJ2-2, with D uncertain. CDR3 length: 13 amino acids. In germline, CDR1 is LNHDA, CDR2 SQIVND (reference sequence). Trimming left V 1 base short and J 4 bases short, with 4 bases between. This CDR3 is CASSIGITGELFF. In DNA form, the CDR3 reads TGTGCCAGTAGTATAGGTATCACCGGGGAGCTGTTTTTT.

The CDR3 DNA sequence: TGTGCCAGCTCACCAAATGGAGGGGCAAACACCGGGGAGCTGTTTTTT. It codes for CASSPNGGANTGELFF. The chain recombines TRBV18 with TRBJ2-2; perhaps TRBD2 as D (6 bases). The V and J ends lost 2 bases and 2 bases respectively, with 12 bases between them. This CDR3 is built from 16 residues. Germline V gives CDR1 KGHSH, CDR2 LQKENI.

CDR3 coding DNA: TGTGCCAGCAGCCCCGGGGCCGGGGAGCTGTTTTTT. As protein: CASSPGAGELFF. The V gene is TRBV11-3, the J gene TRBJ2-2, with D possibly matching TRBD2 (5 bases). V was shortened by 5 bases and J by 6 bases, with 7 bases between the two germline ends. This CDR3 contains 12 residues. Looked up from germline, CDR1 is SGHNT and CDR2 is YENEEA.

This chain joins TRBV2 and TRBJ2-1; D unclear. Germline CDR1 SNHLY, CDR2 FYNNEI. V was cut by 7 bases and J by 8 bases, with 15 bases left in between. The CDR3 is 13 amino acids. CDR3 DNA: TGTGCCAGCAACCCCCTTGGCTCCTATGAGCAGTTCTTC. Its protein is CASNPLGSYEQFF.

This clone has just a few counts. The CDR3 nucleotides are TGCGCCAGCAGCTTGGCAGGGGCGTTGAGTGAAAAACTGTTTTTT. Translation gives CASSLAGALSEKLFF. V and J are TRBV5-1 and TRBJ1-4; a weak D match, TRBD1 (6 bases). The ends were cut back, 0 bases at V and 7 bases at J, with 13 bases in the middle. Germline V lookup: CDR1 SGHRS, CDR2 YFSETQ. This CDR3 is built from 15 residues.

The rearrangement joins TRBV10-3 to TRBJ2-7; TRBD1 matches 7 bases. The ends lost 4 bases at V and 5 bases at J; junction bases unmatched: 5. CDR3 length: 13 residues. Germline CDR1 is ENHRY and CDR2 is SYGVKD. CDR3 sequence reads: CAISGGTANEQYF. Written as DNA, the CDR3 is TGTGCCATCAGTGGGGGGACAGCCAACGAGCAGTACTTC.

CDR3 loop: CASSRQALSSYNEQFF. The DNA of the CDR3 is TGTGCCAGCAGCCGACAGGCGTTAAGCTCCTACAATGAGCAGTTCTTC. J is TRBJ2-1 and V is TRBV11-2; the D gene is possibly TRBD1 (6 bases). Trimming shortened V by 5 bases and J by 0 bases, and 14 bases separated the two germline ends. From germline, CDR1 is SGHAT and CDR2 FQNNGV. The CDR3 spans 16 residues.

Comments on this clone: The junction departs from the called germline gene at one end, perhaps through a read error. This chain uses TRBV7-9 with TRBJ1-1; possible D gene TRBD1, 6 bases. Germline V lookup: CDR1 SEHNR, CDR2 FQNEAQ (reference sequence). The CDR3 runs 14 residues. The CDR3 coding sequence is TGTTCCAGCAGCTTAGAAGGGAAAGGGGGAGGGGCTTTCTTT. Amino acids: CSSSLEGKGGGAFF.

This clone was recorded only once. This rearrangement joins TRBV10-1 to TRBJ1-1, with D tentatively TRBD1 (6 bases). The ends were cut back, 6 bases at V and 1 base at J, with 15 bases in the middle. Germline V lookup: CDR1 WNHNN, CDR2 SYGVQD (reference sequence). The CDR3 sequence is 15 residues long. The CDR3 nucleotides are TGCGCCAGCAGCGAGAACAGGGCTCAGAACACTGAAGCTTTCTTT. Amino acid sequence: CASSENRAQNTEAFF.

The chain links TRBV7-9 to TRBJ2-1; D call uncertain. V lost 0 bases and J 10 bases, leaving 7 bases between the germline ends. This CDR3 contains 12 residues. CDR1 and CDR2 from the germline V gene are SEHNR and FQNEAQ (reference sequence). CDR3 bases: TGTGCCAGCAGCTTAGCAATGGCCGAGCAGTTCTTC. Protein: CASSLAMAEQFF. The whole variable domain, remainder taken from reference TRBV7-9 and TRBJ2-1, is DTGVSQNPRHKITKRGQNVTFRCDPISEHNRLYWYRQTLGQGPEFLTYFQNEAQLEKSRLLSDRFSAERPKGSFSTLEIQRTEQGDSAMYLCASSLAMAEQFFGPGTRLTVL.

V and J are TRBV6-5 and TRBJ2-2; D gene unclear. The CDR3 loop spans 16 amino acids. Trimming removed 4 bases from V and 6 bases from J, with 18 bases in between. Looked up from germline, CDR1 is MNHEY and CDR2 is SVGAGI. The CDR3 sequence is CASSSPPPSMSGELFF. The DNA of the CDR3 is TGTGCCAGCAGTTCTCCACCCCCTAGTATGTCCGGGGAGCTGTTTTTT.

A single count supports this clone. The DNA for the CDR3 is TGCGCCAGTTGCGAACTAGCGAGCTCCTACGAGCAGTACTTC. Its protein product is CASCELASSYEQYF. V is TRBV5-1 and J is TRBJ2-7, with 7 bases matching TRBD2. Germline V gives CDR1 SGHRS, CDR2 YFSETQ. The ends lost 8 bases at V and 0 bases at J; junction bases unmatched: 8. CDR3 size: 14 residues.

The chain carries TRBV10-2 and TRBJ2-2; a possible D gene is TRBD1 (5 bases). Deletions cut 2 bases from V and 2 bases from J, with 12 bases between. The germline V gene has CDR1 WSHSY and CDR2 SAAADI. This CDR3 spans 16 amino acids. The CDR3 is CASSENRQGNTGELFF. In nucleotides, the CDR3 is TGCGCCAGCAGTGAGAACCGGCAGGGTAACACCGGGGAGCTGTTTTTT.

This chain uses TRBV6-1 with TRBJ1-5; TRBD1 matches 9 bases. In germline, CDR1 is MNHNS, CDR2 SASEGT. The CDR3 has 17 residues. V lost 3 bases and J lost 0; bases outside the gene matches: 6. CDR3 in DNA: TGTGCCAGCAGTGAGGGACAGGGATACTTTAGCAATCAGCCCCAGCATTTT. Its translation is CASSEGQGYFSNQPQHF.

The sample holds a few counts of this clone. This CDR3 is also generated by other DNA sequences in the sample. The V call is TRBV5-1, the J call TRBJ2-7, with D tentatively TRBD1 (6 bases). This CDR3 is 13 amino acids long. The V gene's germline CDR1 is SGHRS and CDR2 YFSETQ. Trimming left V 4 bases short and J 1 base short, with 9 bases between. DNA of the CDR3: TGCGCCAGCAGCCTAGGACAGTCCTACGAGCAGTACTTC. Protein: CASSLGQSYEQYF.

V gene TRBV28 combines with J gene TRBJ2-5; D ambiguous. Gene TRBJ2-7 matches the end of the DNA better, so the J call may be wrong. The CDR3 has 13 amino acids. The germline V gene encodes CDR1 MDHEN and CDR2 SYDVKM. In DNA, the CDR3 is TGTGCCAGCAGTATTACAGCAACCTACGAGCAGTACTTC. Amino acids: CASSITATYEQYF.

The chain uses TRBV19 and TRBJ2-1; 8 nucleotides match TRBD2. V lost 5 bases, J lost 4 bases, and 4 bases stayed unmatched. The V gene's germline CDR1 is LNHDA and CDR2 SQIVND (reference sequence). The CDR3 consists of 14 residues. For the CDR3, the DNA is TGTGCCAGTAGTCTTAGCGGGAAGTACAATGAGCAGTTCTTC. Encoded protein: CASSLSGKYNEQFF.

The chain employs TRBV28 and TRBJ1-2; 8 positions match TRBD1. The CDR3 has 13 amino acids. With 4 bases clipped from V and 7 bases from J, the junction kept 5 bases outside the gene matches. Germline V CDR1 and CDR2: MDHEN, SYDVKM. In DNA, the CDR3 is TGTGCCAGCAGTTGGGCCAGGGGGCTTGGCTACACCTTC. Amino acids: CASSWARGLGYTF.